The 30 T cell receptor beta chains below come from one sample, sequenced in a study of blood T cells in healthy people across ages. A second PCR of 7 to 11 cycles used a sample-barcoded 5' primer and a J-beta primer mix. MiXCR, applied by TCRdb to the 5' RACE reads, yields one record per CDR3 protein. Found here are 800,000 to 1,300,000 distinct CDR3 sequences, roughly a quarter of them singletons; the top ten hold 0.65% to 0.75%. This same sample was also part of a study on T cells of mothers and their children.

The sequenced sample consisted of blood. The receptors come from a girl aged 2 to 9 in good health.

The chain is built from TRBV15 and TRBJ2-1; D may be TRBD1 or TRBD2 (6 bases each). This CDR3 spans 15 amino acids. Trimming took 0 bases from V and 7 from J, leaving 13 bases between them. The V gene's germline CDR1 is LNHNV and CDR2 YYDKDF (reference sequence). The CDR3 reads CATSRDRQAGNEQFF. CDR3 nucleotide sequence: TGTGCCACCAGCAGAGATAGACAGGCGGGGAATGAGCAGTTCTTC.

V and J are TRBV4-1 and TRBJ2-3; D is unclear. CDR3 length: 16 amino acids. CDR1 and CDR2 from the germline V gene are MGHRA and YSYEKL. V was cut by 1 base and J by 2 bases, with 13 bases left in between. The CDR3 nucleotides are TGCGCCAGCAGCCAAGTCCCGTTAAGGCCCACAGATACGCAGTATTTT. Residues: CASSQVPLRPTDTQYF.

V usage is TRBV7-9 and J usage is TRBJ1-1; D gene unclear. V gave up 3 bases and J gave up 1 base, with 9 bases separating them. The CDR3 runs 14 residues. CDR1 and CDR2 from the germline V gene are SEHNR and FQNEAQ (reference sequence). The CDR3 reads CASSFGLRNTEAFF. The CDR3 DNA reads as TGTGCCAGCAGCTTTGGACTCAGGAACACTGAAGCTTTCTTT.

The V call is TRBV28, the J call TRBJ2-1, with 11 nucleotides matching TRBD2. CDR3 size: 16 residues. Germline CDR1 is MDHEN and CDR2 is SYDVKM. Losses at the gene ends were 7 bases for V and 3 bases for J; bases not matched to a gene: 8. In nucleotides, the CDR3 is TGTGCCAGCACCCTCCCGGGACTAGCGGACTACAATGAGCAGTTCTTC. This sequence encodes CASTLPGLADYNEQFF.

This clonotype was counted between two and nine times. The V gene is TRBV20-1, the J gene TRBJ2-4; 7 nucleotides align to TRBD2. The V and J ends lost 6 bases and 7 bases, in that order; junction bases with no gene match: 9. Germline lookup yields CDR1 DFQATT and CDR2 SNEGSKA (reference sequence). This CDR3 comprises 13 residues. The CDR3 DNA is TGCAGTGCCAGGACTAGTGGTTCCAACATTCAGTACTTC. Residues: CSARTSGSNIQYF.

The table lists this clonotype with a few counts. The CDR3 is CASSVANGVGTEAFF. CDR3 nucleotides: TGTGCCAGCAGCGTAGCTAACGGGGTCGGGACTGAAGCTTTCTTT. This chain links TRBV9 with TRBJ1-1; no clear D gene. V shed 0 bases and J shed 5 bases, with 14 bases lying between them. The V gene's germline CDR1 is SGDLS and CDR2 YYNGEE. The CDR3 spans 15 residues.

This clonotype was seen more than once but under ten times. This chain links TRBV7-8 with TRBJ1-3; 7 positions agree with TRBD1. The length of the CDR3 is 15 residues. Germline CDR1 reads SGHVS; CDR2 reads FQNEAQ. J was trimmed by 7 bases and V by 5 bases; bases with no gene match: 11. The CDR3 is CASSLPGQRSNTIYF. The CDR3 nucleotides are TGTGCCAGCAGCCTACCGGGACAGAGATCGAACACCATATATTTT. Full variable domain (missing parts from reference TRBV7-8 and TRBJ1-3): GAGVSQSPRYKVAKRGQDVALRCDPISGHVSLFWYQQALGQGPEFLTYFQNEAQLDKSGLPSDRFFAERPEGSVSTLKIQRTQQEDSAVYLCASSLPGQRSNTIYFGEGSWLTVV.

The V gene is TRBV12-3 or TRBV12-4, the J gene TRBJ2-7, with 8 bases matching TRBD1. This CDR3 spans 15 amino acids. V lost 5 bases and J lost 0; bases outside the gene matches: 6. This CDR3 is CASSIGDRSSYEQYF. The DNA of the CDR3 is TGTGCCAGCAGTATCGGGGACAGGAGCTCCTACGAGCAGTACTTC.

The chain carries TRBV9 and TRBJ2-1, with 8 bases that match TRBD2. The CDR3 runs 15 residues. V lost 4 bases and J lost 8; bases outside the gene matches: 11. Germline V lookup: CDR1 SGDLS, CDR2 YYNGEE. CDR3 residues: CASSSDGGAVYEQFF. Here the CDR3 DNA reads TGTGCCAGCAGCTCGGACGGGGGGGCCGTGTATGAGCAGTTCTTC. The full variable domain, its missing parts supplied by reference TRBV9 and TRBJ2-1, is DSGVTQTPKHLITATGQRVTLRCSPRSGDLSVYWYQQSLDQGLQFLIQYYNGEERAKGNILERFSAQQFPDLHSELNLSSLELGDSALYFCASSSDGGAVYEQFFGPGTRLTVL.

The chain is built from TRBV2 and TRBJ2-4, with a weak D call TRBD2 (7 bases). With 9 bases removed from V and 0 bases from J, the gap between germline ends came to 21 bases. The CDR3 is 17 residues long. Germline assignment: CDR1 SNHLY and CDR2 FYNNEI. CDR3 protein: CARRRGPFLLAKNIQYF. CDR3 coding DNA: TGTGCCAGGAGGCGGGGGCCCTTCCTCCTAGCCAAAAACATTCAGTACTTC. The complete variable domain, with remaining parts taken from reference TRBV2 and TRBJ2-4, reads EPEVTQTPSHQVTQMGQEVILRCVPISNHLYFYWYRQILGQKVEFLVSFYNNEISEKSEIFDDQFSVERPDGSNFTLKIRSTKLEDSAMYFCARRRGPFLLAKNIQYFGAGTRLSVL.

The chain carries TRBV7-9 and TRBJ2-1; 10 positions agree with TRBD1. The trim removed 5 bases at V and 8 bases at J, leaving 6 bases unmatched. Germline CDR1 and CDR2: SEHNR and FQNEAQ (reference sequence). There are 14 residues in the CDR3. This CDR3 reads CASSRRQGAYEQFF. As DNA, the CDR3 is TGTGCCAGCAGCCGAAGACAGGGGGCCTATGAGCAGTTCTTC.

A word on this clonotype: A read error may produce the germline difference seen at one junction end. Here the CDR3 DNA reads TGCAATGCTAGAGACCCGTATAGCAATCAGCCCCAGCATTTT. It yields the protein CNARDPYSNQPQHF. The genes are TRBV20-1 and TRBJ1-5; D unresolved. The V gene's germline CDR1 is DFQATT and CDR2 SNEGSKA (reference sequence). CDR3 length equals 14 residues.

CDR3 protein: CSVLQGTEAFF. In DNA, the CDR3 is TGCAGCGTGCTACAGGGTACTGAAGCTTTCTTT. The chain combines TRBV29-1 with TRBJ1-1; a weak D match, TRBD1 (6 bases). Per germline, CDR1 SQVTM and CDR2 ANQGSEA. The CDR3 extends over 11 amino acids. V lost 6 bases to trimming and J lost 5 bases, with 10 bases between them.

This clonotype showed up just a few times. V usage is TRBV3-1 and J usage is TRBJ2-1; D is undetermined. Trimming took off 7 bases at V and 0 bases at J, with 10 bases between the two ends. This CDR3 contains 14 residues. Looked up from germline, CDR1 is LGHDT and CDR2 is YNNKEL (reference sequence). DNA for the CDR3: TGTGCCAGCAAGGCTGGAAGCTCCTACAATGAGCAGTTCTTC. It is translated as CASKAGSSYNEQFF.

The chain links TRBV11-2 to TRBJ2-3; D is ambiguous. Germline loops: CDR1 SGHAT, CDR2 FQNNGV. With 3 bases removed from V and 7 bases from J, the gap between germline ends came to 8 bases. CDR3 length equals 12 residues. Written as DNA, the CDR3 is TGTGCCAGCAGCTTTCGGAGTCATACGCAGTATTTT. Translation gives CASSFRSHTQYF.

This chain connects TRBV6-1 to TRBJ2-5; D is perhaps TRBD1 (6 bases). The CDR3 loop spans 13 amino acids. The germline V gene has CDR1 MNHNS and CDR2 SASEGT. Trimming removed 2 bases from V and 5 bases from J, with 9 bases in between. Written as DNA, the CDR3 is TGTGCCAGCAGTGAACAGGGGTATGAGACCCAGTACTTC. This encodes CASSEQGYETQYF.

The rearrangement links TRBV29-1 to TRBJ1-1; D is perhaps TRBD1 (5 bases). Germline CDR1 SQVTM, CDR2 ANQGSEA. The length of the CDR3 is 11 residues. Trimming left V 7 bases short and J 3 bases short, with 9 bases between. CDR3 coding DNA: TGCAGCGCCGGGGGAGACACTGAAGCTTTCTTT. Amino acids: CSAGGDTEAFF.

V is TRBV29-1 and J is TRBJ2-7; tentatively, D is TRBD2 (6 bases). Per the germline V gene, CDR1 is SQVTM and CDR2 is ANQGSEA. V lost 2 bases and J lost 1, with 18 bases in between. The CDR3 totals 16 residues. The CDR3 spells CSVENFGTHASYEQYF. CDR3 sequence (DNA): TGCAGCGTTGAAAATTTTGGGACTCATGCATCCTACGAGCAGTACTTC.

J is TRBJ1-4 and V is TRBV13; 8 positions match TRBD1. Trimming took 5 bases from V and 6 from J; bases not matched to a gene: 5. The germline gives CDR1 PRHDT, CDR2 FYEKMQ (reference sequence). CDR3 length: 14 amino acids. DNA for the CDR3: TGTGCCAGCAGCATCAGGACAGGGCATGAAAAACTGTTTTTT. This translates into CASSIRTGHEKLFF.

The chain recombines TRBV6-1 with TRBJ2-1, with D uncertain. Germline V gene sequence: CDR1 MNHNS, CDR2 SASEGT. There are 14 residues in the CDR3. V shed 6 bases and J shed 1 base, with 10 bases lying between them. The CDR3 here is CASRVAGSYNEQFF. CDR3 nucleotides: TGTGCCAGCAGGGTGGCAGGTTCCTACAATGAGCAGTTCTTC.

The table lists this clonotype with a few counts. The chain carries TRBV20-1 and TRBJ2-5; no reliable D call. Judging by the DNA end, TRBJ2-7 fits better; the J call may be wrong. Germline-derived CDR1 and CDR2 are DFQATT and SNEGSKA (reference sequence). This CDR3 spans 13 amino acids. The CDR3 is CSARVRNPYEQYF. Here the CDR3 DNA reads TGCAGTGCTAGGGTGAGAAATCCCTACGAGCAGTACTTC.

Only one count was recorded for this clonotype. The chain couples TRBV29-1 to TRBJ2-1, with D possibly being TRBD2 (5 bases). CDR1 SQVTM and CDR2 ANQGSEA come from the germline V gene. The CDR3 extends over 13 amino acids. V was clipped by 6 bases and J by 3 bases, with 12 bases between them. The CDR3 region is CSVRTLDYNEQFF. DNA for the CDR3: TGCAGCGTCCGGACTCTGGACTACAATGAGCAGTTCTTC.

This clonotype was seen only a few times. V usage is TRBV20-1 and J usage is TRBJ2-7; D is uncertain. In germline, CDR1 is DFQATT, CDR2 SNEGSKA (reference sequence). Trimming took 1 base from V and 4 from J, leaving 17 bases between them. CDR3 length: 15 residues. The CDR3: CSARVEGSPRYEQYF. The CDR3 DNA reads TGCAGTGCTAGAGTTGAAGGCTCCCCGAGGTACGAGCAGTACTTC.

The J gene is TRBJ2-5, the V gene TRBV12-5; TRBD2 matches 7 bases. The J call may be mistaken, given a closer DNA end match to TRBJ2-1. The CDR3 contains 17 residues. Looked up from germline, CDR1 is LGHNT and CDR2 is FRNRAP. CDR3 region: CASGLEIYAGEGNEQFF. As DNA, the CDR3 is TGTGCTAGTGGTTTGGAAATCTACGCGGGAGAAGGAAATGAGCAGTTCTTC.

This clonotype has only a few counts. The CDR3 sequence: CASSWGPIGTNNEKLFF. In DNA form, the CDR3 reads TGTGCCAGCAGCTGGGGCCCAATTGGGACGAATAATGAAAAACTGTTTTTT. V is TRBV7-2 and J is TRBJ1-4, with D perhaps matching TRBD1 (5 bases). Germline V gene data show CDR1 as SGHTA and CDR2 as FQGNSA. The CDR3 is 17 amino acids. The V end was cut by 4 bases, the J end by 4 bases, with 19 bases between.

Note on this clonotype: This may arise from a read error, as a much more abundant clone is one base away. The V call is TRBV11-3, the J call TRBJ2-1, with 9 nucleotides matching TRBD2. V lost 1 base and J lost 5; bases outside the gene matches: 3. CDR1 and CDR2 (germline): SGHNT, YENEEA. The CDR3 has 15 amino acids. The CDR3: CASSLVSSGDNEQFF. The CDR3 nucleotides are TGTGCCAGCAGCTTAGTGTCTAGCGGGGACAATGAGCAGTTCTTC.

This chain links TRBV29-1 with TRBJ1-1, with D possibly TRBD1 on 6 matching bases. In germline, CDR1 is SQVTM, CDR2 ANQGSEA. V was clipped by 6 bases and J by 5 bases, with 22 bases between them. The CDR3 covers 15 residues. CDR3: CSVPGLGGSGTEAFF. The CDR3 DNA sequence: TGCAGCGTCCCCGGGTTAGGGGGGTCAGGGACTGAAGCTTTCTTT.

The table lists this clonotype with a few counts. The CDR3 protein is CARRDQNTGELFF. The DNA of the CDR3 is TGTGCCAGGCGGGACCAGAACACCGGGGAGCTGTTTTTT. The rearrangement uses TRBV2 and TRBJ2-2; maybe TRBD2 (6 bases). CDR1 and CDR2 from the germline V gene are SNHLY and FYNNEI. V was cut by 9 bases and J by 1 base, with 9 bases left in between. This CDR3 region has 13 residues. The variable domain in full, with the rest retrieved from reference TRBV2 and TRBJ2-2, is EPEVTQTPSHQVTQMGQEVILRCVPISNHLYFYWYRQILGQKVEFLVSFYNNEISEKSEIFDDQFSVERPDGSNFTLKIRSTKLEDSAMYFCARRDQNTGELFFGEGSRLTVL.

This clonotype was seen a handful of times. This chain joins TRBV20-1 and TRBJ2-1; D gene uncertain. CDR1 is DFQATT, CDR2 SNEGSKA, per germline (reference sequence). V gave up 6 bases and J gave up 5 bases, with 14 bases separating them. The CDR3 is 13 residues long. The DNA of the CDR3 is TGCAGTGCCCTCCGGCCTCCTAACAATGAGCAGTTCTTC. Translation gives CSALRPPNNEQFF.

This clonotype was counted between two and nine times. The chain employs TRBV5-5 and TRBJ2-7; D is ambiguous. The CDR3 extends over 14 amino acids. The germline CDR1 and CDR2 sequences are SGHKS and YYEKEE (reference sequence). V was clipped by 5 bases and J by 0 bases, with 12 bases between them. The CDR3 sequence is CASRRERSSYEQYF. CDR3 nucleotide sequence: TGTGCCAGCAGGAGAGAGAGGAGCTCCTACGAGCAGTACTTC.